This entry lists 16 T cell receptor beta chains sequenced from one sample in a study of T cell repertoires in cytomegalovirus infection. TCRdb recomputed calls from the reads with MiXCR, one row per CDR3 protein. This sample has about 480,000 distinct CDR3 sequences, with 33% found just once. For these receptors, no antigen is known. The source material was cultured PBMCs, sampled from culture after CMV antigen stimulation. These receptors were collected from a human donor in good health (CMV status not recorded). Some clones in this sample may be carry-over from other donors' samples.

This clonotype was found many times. In DNA, the CDR3 is TGTGCCAGTAGTGTCGCAAGCACAGATACGCAGTATTTT. Its protein product is CASSVASTDTQYF. This chain links TRBV9 with TRBJ2-3; no definite D call. Trimming left V 8 bases short and J 0 bases short, with 10 bases between. Germline CDR1 reads SGDLS; CDR2 reads YYNGEE. The CDR3 is made up of 13 amino acids.

As DNA, the CDR3 is TGTGCCAGTAGTACCGGACAGGGGATATATCAGCCCCAGCATTTT. Translated, it gives CASSTGQGIYQPQHF. V and J are TRBV19 and TRBJ1-5; TRBD1 agrees at 9 bases. The CDR3 runs to 15 residues. The germline gives CDR1 LNHDA, CDR2 SQIVND (reference sequence). Trimming at V came to 4 bases and at J to 5 bases, leaving 6 bases not matched to a gene.

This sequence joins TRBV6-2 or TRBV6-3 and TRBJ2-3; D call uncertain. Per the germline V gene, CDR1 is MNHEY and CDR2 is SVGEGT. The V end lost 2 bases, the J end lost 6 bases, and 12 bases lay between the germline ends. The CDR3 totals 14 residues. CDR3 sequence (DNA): TGTGCCAGCAGTTACCCTCGCCCGATTGATACGCAGTATTTT. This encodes CASSYPRPIDTQYF.

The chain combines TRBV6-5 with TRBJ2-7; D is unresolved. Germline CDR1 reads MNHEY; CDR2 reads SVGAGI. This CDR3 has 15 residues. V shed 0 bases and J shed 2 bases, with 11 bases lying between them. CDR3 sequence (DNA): TGTGCCAGCAGTTACTCAGGGCTGCAGACCTACGAGCAGTACTTC. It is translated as CASSYSGLQTYEQYF.

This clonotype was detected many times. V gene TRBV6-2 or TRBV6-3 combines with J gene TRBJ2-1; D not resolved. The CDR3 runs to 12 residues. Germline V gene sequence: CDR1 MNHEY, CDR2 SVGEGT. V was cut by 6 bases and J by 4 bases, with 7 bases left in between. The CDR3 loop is CASSHQYNEQFF. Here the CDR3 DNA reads TGTGCCAGCAGCCATCAATACAATGAGCAGTTCTTC.

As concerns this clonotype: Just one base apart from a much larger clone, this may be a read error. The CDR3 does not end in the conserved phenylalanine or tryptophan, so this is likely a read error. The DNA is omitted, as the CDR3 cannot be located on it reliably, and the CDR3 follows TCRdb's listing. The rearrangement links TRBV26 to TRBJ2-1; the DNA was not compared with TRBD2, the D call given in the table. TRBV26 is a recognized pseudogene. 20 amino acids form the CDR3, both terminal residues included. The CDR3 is CASRRQGERIWSGRATEQFS.

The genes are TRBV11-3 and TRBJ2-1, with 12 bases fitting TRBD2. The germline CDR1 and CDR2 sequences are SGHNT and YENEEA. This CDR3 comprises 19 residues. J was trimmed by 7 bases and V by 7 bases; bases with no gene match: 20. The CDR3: CASNLGRLAGAPSFNEQFF. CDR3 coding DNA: TGTGCCAGCAATCTAGGCCGACTAGCGGGAGCCCCTTCCTTTAATGAGCAGTTCTTC.

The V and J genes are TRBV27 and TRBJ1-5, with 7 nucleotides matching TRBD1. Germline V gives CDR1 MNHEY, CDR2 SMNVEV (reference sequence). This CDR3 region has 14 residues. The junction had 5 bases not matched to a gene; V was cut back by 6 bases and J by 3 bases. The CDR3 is CASRPTGINQPQHF. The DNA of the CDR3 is TGTGCCAGCAGACCGACAGGGATCAATCAGCCCCAGCATTTT.

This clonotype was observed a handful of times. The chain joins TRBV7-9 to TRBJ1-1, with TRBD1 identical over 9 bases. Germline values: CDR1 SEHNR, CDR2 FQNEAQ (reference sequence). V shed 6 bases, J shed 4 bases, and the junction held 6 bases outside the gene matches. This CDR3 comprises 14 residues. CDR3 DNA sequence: TGTGCCAGCAGTCGACAGGGGGGATTCACTGAAGCTTTCTTT. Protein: CASSRQGGFTEAFF. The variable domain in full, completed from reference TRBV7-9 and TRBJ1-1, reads DTGVSQNPRHKITKRGQNVTFRCDPISEHNRLYWYRQTLGQGPEFLTYFQNEAQLEKSRLLSDRFSAERPKGSFSTLEIQRTEQGDSAMYLCASSRQGGFTEAFFGQGTRLTVV.

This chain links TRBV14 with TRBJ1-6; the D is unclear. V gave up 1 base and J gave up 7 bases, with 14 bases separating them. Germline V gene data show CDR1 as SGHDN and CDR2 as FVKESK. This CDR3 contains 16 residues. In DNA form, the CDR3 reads TGTGCCAGCAGCCAAGTAGCGGCAGGATCGAATTCACCCCTCCACTTT. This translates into CASSQVAAGSNSPLHF.

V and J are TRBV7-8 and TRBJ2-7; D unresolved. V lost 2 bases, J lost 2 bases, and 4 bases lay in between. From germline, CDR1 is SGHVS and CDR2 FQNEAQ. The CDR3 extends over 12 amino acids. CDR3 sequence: CASSLKTYEQYF. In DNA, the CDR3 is TGTGCCAGCAGCTTAAAGACCTACGAGCAGTACTTC.

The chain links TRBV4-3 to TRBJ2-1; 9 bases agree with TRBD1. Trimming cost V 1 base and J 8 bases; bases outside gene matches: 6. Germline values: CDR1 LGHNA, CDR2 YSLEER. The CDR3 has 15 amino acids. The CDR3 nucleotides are TGCGCCAGCAGCCAAGGGACAGGGGTGAGGGATGAGCAGTTCTTC. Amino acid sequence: CASSQGTGVRDEQFF.

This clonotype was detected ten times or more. CDR3 loop: CASSPGIYNEQFF. Written as DNA, the CDR3 is TGTGCCAGCAGCCCCGGGATCTACAATGAGCAGTTCTTC. The chain uses TRBV7-2 and TRBJ2-1, with D tentatively TRBD2 (5 bases). The CDR3 runs 13 residues. CDR1 is SGHTA, CDR2 FQGNSA, per germline. Trimming left V 5 bases short and J 3 bases short, with 8 bases between.

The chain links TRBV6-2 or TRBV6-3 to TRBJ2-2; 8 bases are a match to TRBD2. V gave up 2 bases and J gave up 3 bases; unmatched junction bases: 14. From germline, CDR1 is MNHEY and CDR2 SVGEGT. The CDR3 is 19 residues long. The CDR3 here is CASSYSLTRSGTHTGELFF. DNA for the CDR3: TGTGCCAGCAGTTACAGTTTGACCCGTAGCGGGACCCACACCGGGGAGCTGTTTTTT.

The CDR3 here is CASSPSGGAIGYTF. The CDR3 coding sequence is TGTGCCAGCAGTCCGAGCGGCGGGGCCATTGGCTACACCTTC. J is TRBJ1-2 and V is TRBV6-2 or TRBV6-3, with a tentative D call TRBD1 (5 bases). V lost 5 bases and J lost 7, with 17 bases in between. The CDR3 has 14 amino acids. Germline V gene sequence: CDR1 MNHEY, CDR2 SVGEGT.

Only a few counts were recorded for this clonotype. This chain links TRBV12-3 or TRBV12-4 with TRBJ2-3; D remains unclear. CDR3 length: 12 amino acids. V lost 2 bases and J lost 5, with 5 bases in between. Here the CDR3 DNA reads TGTGCCAGCAGTTTACTACTAGATACGCAGTATTTT. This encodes CASSLLLDTQYF.